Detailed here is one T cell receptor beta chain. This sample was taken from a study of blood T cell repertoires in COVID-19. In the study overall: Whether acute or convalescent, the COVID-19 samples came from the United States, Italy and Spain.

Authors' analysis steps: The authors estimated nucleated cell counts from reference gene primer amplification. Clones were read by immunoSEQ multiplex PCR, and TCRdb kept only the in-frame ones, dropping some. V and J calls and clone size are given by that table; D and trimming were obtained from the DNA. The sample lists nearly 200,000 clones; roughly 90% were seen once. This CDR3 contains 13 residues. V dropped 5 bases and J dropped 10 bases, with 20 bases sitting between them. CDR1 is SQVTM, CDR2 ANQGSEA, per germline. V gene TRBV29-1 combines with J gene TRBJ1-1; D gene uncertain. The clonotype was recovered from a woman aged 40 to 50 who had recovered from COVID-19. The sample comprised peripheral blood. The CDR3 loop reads CSVQSPYAGVAFF. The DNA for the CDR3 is TGCAGCGTTCAGAGTCCCTATGCGGGTGTAGCTTTCTTT.